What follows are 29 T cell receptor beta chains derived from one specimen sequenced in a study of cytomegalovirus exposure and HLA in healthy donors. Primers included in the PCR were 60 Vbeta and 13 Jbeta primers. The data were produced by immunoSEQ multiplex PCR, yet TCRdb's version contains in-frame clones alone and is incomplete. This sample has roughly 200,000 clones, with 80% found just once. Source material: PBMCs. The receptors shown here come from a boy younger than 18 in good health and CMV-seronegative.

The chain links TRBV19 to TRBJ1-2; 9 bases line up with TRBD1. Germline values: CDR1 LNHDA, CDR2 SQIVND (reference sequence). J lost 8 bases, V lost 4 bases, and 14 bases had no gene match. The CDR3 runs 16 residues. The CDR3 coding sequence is TGTGCCAGTAGTACGGGACAGGGAGGTTGGATGGGCGGCTACACCTTC. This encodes CASSTGQGGWMGGYTF.

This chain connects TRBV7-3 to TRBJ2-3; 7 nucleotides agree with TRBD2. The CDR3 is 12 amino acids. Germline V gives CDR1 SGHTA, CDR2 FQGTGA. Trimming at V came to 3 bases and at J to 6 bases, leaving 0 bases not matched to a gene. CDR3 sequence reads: CASSFGGDTQYF. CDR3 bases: TGTGCCAGCAGCTTCGGGGGGGATACGCAGTATTTT. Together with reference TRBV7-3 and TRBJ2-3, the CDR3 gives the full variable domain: GAGVSQTPSNKVTEKGKYVELRCDPISGHTALYWYRQSLGQGPEFLIYFQGTGAADDSGLPNDRFFAVRPEGSVSTLKIQRTERGDSAVYLCASSFGGDTQYFGPGTRLTVL.

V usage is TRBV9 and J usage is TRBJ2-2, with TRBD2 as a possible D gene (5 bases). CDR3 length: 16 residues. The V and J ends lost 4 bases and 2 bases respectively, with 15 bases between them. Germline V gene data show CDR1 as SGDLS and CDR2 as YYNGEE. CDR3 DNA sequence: TGTGCCAGCAGCACTAGTACTAGACTAAACACCGGGGAGCTGTTTTTT. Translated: CASSTSTRLNTGELFF.

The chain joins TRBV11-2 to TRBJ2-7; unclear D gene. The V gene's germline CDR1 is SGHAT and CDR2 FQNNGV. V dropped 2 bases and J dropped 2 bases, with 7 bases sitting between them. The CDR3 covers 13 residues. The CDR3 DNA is TGTGCCAGCAGCTTAAACAGAGCCTACGAGCAGTACTTC. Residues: CASSLNRAYEQYF.

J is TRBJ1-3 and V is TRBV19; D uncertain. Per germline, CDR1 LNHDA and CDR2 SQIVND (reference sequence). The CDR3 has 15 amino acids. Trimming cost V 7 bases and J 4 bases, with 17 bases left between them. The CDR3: CASIRRAAPGNTIYF. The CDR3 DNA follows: TGTGCCAGTATAAGGCGCGCGGCGCCCGGAAACACCATATATTTT.

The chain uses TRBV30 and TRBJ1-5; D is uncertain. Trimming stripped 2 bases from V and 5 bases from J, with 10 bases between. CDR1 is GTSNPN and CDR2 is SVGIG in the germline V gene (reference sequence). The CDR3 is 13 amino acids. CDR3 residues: CAWSRVRDQPQHF. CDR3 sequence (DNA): TGTGCCTGGAGTAGGGTGAGGGATCAGCCCCAGCATTTT.

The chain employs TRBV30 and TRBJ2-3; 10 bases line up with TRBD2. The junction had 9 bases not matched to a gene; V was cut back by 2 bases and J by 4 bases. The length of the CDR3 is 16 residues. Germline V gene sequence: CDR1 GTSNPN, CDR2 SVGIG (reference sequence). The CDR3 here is CAWSQGSGRVPDTQYF. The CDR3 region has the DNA TGTGCCTGGAGTCAAGGGAGCGGGAGGGTCCCAGATACGCAGTATTTT.

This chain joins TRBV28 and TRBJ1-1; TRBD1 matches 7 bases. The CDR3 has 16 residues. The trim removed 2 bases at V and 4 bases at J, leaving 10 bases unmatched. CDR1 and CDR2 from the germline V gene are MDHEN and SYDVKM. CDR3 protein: CASSLLGQPSVTEAFF. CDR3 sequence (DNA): TGTGCCAGCAGTTTACTGGGACAGCCCTCGGTCACTGAAGCTTTCTTT.

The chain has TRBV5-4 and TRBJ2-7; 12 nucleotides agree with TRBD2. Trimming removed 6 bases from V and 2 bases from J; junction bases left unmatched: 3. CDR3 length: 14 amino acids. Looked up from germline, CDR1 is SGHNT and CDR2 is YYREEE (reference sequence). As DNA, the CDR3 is TGTGCCAGCATGCTAGCGGGGGGGCCCTACGAGCAGTACTTC. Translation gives CASMLAGGPYEQYF.

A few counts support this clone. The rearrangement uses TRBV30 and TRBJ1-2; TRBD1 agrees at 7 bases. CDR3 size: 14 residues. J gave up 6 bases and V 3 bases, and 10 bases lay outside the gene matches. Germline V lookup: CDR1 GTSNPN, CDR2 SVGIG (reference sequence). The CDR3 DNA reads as TGTGCCTGGAGAGGGGGCAGTTTTGCACATGGCTACACCTTC. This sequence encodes CAWRGGSFAHGYTF.

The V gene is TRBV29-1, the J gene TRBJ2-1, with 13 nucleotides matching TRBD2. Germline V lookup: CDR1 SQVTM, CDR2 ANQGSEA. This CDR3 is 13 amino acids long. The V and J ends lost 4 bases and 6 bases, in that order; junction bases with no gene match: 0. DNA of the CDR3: TGCAGCGTTGGACTAGCGGGAGGCAATGAGCAGTTCTTC. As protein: CSVGLAGGNEQFF.

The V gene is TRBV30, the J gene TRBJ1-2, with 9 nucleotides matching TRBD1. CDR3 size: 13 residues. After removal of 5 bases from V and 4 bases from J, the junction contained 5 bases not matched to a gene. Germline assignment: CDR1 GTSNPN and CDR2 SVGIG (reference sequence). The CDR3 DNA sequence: TGTGCCTGGGGGACAGGGCGAATCTATGGCTACACCTTC. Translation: CAWGTGRIYGYTF.

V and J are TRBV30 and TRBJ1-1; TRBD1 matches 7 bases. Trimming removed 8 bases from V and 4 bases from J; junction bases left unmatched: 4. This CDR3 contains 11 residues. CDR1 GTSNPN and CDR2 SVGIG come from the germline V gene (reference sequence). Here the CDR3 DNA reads TGTGCCGGCACAGGGGTCACTGAAGCTTTCTTT. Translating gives CAGTGVTEAFF.

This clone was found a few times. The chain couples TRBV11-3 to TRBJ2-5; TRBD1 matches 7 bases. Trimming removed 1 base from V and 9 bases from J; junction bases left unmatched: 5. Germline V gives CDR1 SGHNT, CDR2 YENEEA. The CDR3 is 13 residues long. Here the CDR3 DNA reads TGTGCCAGCAGCTTAGGGACAGGCGGGTCCCAGTACTTC. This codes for CASSLGTGGSQYF.

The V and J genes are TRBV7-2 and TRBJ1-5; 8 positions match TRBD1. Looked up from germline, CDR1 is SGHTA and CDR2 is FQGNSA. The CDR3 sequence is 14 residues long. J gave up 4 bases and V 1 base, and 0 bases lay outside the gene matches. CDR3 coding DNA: TGTGCCAGCAGCTTAGGACAGGGGAATCAGCCCCAGCATTTT. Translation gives CASSLGQGNQPQHF. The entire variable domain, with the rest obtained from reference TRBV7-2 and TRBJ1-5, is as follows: GAGVSQSPSNKVTEKGKDVELRCDPISGHTALYWYRQSLGQGLEFLIYFQGNSAPDKSGLPSDRFSAERTGGSVSTLTIQRTQQEDSAVYLCASSLGQGNQPQHFGDGTRLSIL.

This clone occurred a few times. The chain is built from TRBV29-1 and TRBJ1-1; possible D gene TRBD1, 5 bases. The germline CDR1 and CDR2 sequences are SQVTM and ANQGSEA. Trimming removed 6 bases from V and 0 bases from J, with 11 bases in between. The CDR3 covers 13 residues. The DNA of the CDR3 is TGCAGCGTGAGACAGAACATGAACACTGAAGCTTTCTTT. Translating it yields CSVRQNMNTEAFF.

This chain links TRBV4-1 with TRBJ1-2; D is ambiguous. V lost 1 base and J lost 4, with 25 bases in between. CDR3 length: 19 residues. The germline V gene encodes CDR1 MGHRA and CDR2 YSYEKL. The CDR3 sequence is CASSQVIDGLLLRLYGYTF. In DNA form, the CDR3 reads TGCGCCAGCAGCCAAGTAATAGACGGACTCCTCCTACGGCTCTATGGCTACACCTTC.

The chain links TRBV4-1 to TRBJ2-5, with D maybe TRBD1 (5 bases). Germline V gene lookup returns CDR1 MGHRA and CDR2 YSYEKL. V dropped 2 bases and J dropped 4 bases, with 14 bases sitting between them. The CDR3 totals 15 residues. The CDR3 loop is CASSQNQGLRETQYF. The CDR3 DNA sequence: TGCGCCAGCAGCCAAAACCAGGGTCTAAGAGAGACCCAGTACTTC.

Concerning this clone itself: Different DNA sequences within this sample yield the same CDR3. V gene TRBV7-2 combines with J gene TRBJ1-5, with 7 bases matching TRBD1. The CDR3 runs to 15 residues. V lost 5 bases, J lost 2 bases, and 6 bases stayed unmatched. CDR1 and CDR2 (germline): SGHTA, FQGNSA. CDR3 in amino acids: CASSARQGGNQPQHF. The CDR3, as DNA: TGTGCCAGCAGCGCCCGACAGGGTGGCAATCAGCCCCAGCATTTT. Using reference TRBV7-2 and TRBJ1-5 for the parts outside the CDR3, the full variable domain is GAGVSQSPSNKVTEKGKDVELRCDPISGHTALYWYRQSLGQGLEFLIYFQGNSAPDKSGLPSDRFSAERTGGSVSTLTIQRTQQEDSAVYLCASSARQGGNQPQHFGDGTRLSIL.

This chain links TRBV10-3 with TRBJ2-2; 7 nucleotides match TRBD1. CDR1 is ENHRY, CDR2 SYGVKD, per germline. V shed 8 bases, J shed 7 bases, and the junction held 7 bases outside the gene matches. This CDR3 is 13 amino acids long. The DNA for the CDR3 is TGTGCCATCTCAGGGACAGATGGCGGGGAGCTGTTTTTT. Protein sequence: CAISGTDGGELFF.

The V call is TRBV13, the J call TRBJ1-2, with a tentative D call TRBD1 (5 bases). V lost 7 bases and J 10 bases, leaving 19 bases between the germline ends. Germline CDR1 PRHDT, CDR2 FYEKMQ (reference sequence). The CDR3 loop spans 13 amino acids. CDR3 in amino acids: CASTFLDTSSYTF. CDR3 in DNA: TGTGCCAGCACCTTTCTGGACACATCATCCTACACCTTC.

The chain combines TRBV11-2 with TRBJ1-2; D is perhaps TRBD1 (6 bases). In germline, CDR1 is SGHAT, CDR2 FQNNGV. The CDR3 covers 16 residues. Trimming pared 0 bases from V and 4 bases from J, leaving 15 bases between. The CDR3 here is CASSLDLKGGSYGYTF. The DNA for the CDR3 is TGTGCCAGCAGCTTAGATCTTAAAGGGGGTAGCTATGGCTACACCTTC.

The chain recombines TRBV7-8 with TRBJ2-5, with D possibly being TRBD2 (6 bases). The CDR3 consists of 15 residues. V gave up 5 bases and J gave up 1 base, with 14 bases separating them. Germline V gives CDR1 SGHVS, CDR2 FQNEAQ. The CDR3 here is CASSKPGTAQETQYF. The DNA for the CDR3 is TGTGCCAGCAGCAAACCCGGGACTGCCCAAGAGACCCAGTACTTC.

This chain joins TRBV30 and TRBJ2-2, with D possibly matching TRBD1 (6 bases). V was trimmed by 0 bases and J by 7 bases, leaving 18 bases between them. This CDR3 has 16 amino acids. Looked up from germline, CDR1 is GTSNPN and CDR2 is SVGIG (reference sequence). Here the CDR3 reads CAWSVAAGQFGGELFF. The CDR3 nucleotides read TGTGCCTGGAGTGTAGCGGCCGGACAGTTCGGCGGGGAGCTGTTTTTT.

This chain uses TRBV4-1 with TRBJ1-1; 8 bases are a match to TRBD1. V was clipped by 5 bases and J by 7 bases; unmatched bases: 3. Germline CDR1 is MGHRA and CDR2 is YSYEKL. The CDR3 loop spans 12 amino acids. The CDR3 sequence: CASSSQGGEAFF. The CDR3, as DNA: TGCGCCAGCAGCTCACAGGGGGGTGAAGCTTTCTTT.

The CDR3 region has the DNA TGTGCCAGCAGTTTGGAGCGGGGGAGTCGCAATGAGCAGTTCTTC. Translation: CASSLERGSRNEQFF. The V and J genes are TRBV6-5 and TRBJ2-1, with 8 nucleotides matching TRBD2. With V trimmed by 4 bases and J by 6 bases, 8 bases remained unmatched. The CDR3 totals 15 residues. Germline V gives CDR1 MNHEY, CDR2 SVGAGI.

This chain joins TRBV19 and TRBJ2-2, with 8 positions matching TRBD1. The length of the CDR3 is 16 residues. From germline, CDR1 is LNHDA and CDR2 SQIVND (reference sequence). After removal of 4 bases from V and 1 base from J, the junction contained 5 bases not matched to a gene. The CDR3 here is CASSTRTGMNTGELFF. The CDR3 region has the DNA TGTGCCAGTAGTACACGGACAGGGATGAACACCGGGGAGCTGTTTTTT. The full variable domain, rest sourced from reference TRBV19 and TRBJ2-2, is DGGITQSPKYLFRKEGQNVTLSCEQNLNHDAMYWYRQDPGQGLRLIYYSQIVNDFQKGDIAEGYSVSREKKESFPLTVTSAQKNPTAFYLCASSTRTGMNTGELFFGEGSRLTVL.

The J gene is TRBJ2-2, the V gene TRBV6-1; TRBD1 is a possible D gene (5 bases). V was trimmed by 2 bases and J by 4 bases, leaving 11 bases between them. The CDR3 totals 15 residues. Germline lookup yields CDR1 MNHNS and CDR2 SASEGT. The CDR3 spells CASSERLGVTGELFF. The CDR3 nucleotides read TGTGCCAGCAGTGAAAGGTTAGGGGTCACCGGGGAGCTGTTTTTT.

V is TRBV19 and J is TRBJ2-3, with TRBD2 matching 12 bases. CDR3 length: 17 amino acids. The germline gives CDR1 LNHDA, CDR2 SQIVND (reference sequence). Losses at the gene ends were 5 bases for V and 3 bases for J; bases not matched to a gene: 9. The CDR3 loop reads CASSLGLAGRGTDTQYF. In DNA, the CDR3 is TGTGCCAGTAGTCTCGGACTAGCGGGGAGGGGTACAGATACGCAGTATTTT.